Included here is one TCR beta chain sequence, with context. This entry comes from a study of shared clonotypes between healthy human individuals. From germline, CDR1 is SGHRS and CDR2 YFSETQ. CDR3 length: 18 residues. V shed 3 bases and J 3 bases; nucleotides not matched to a gene: 12. Repertoires were generated with immunoSEQ multiplex PCR, while TCRdb's copy carries only in-frame clones and drops some. The repertoire holds about 2 million clones, with roughly 95% as singletons. The sequence came from a man aged 18 to 30 in good health. The sequencing sample was made of naive CD4+ T cells sorted from blood. Subset meaning: CD45RA+ positively selected. The rearrangement joins TRBV5-1 to TRBJ2-6, with 7 bases fitting TRBD2. The CDR3 loop reads CASSSYTGTNFGANVLTF. CDR3 DNA: TGCGCCAGCAGCTCATACACCGGGACTAATTTTGGGGCCAACGTCCTGACTTTC. Variable domain in full (rest from reference TRBV5-1 and TRBJ2-6): KAGVTQTPRYLIKTRGQQVTLSCSPISGHRSVSWYQQTPGQGLQFLFEYFSETQRNKGNFPGRFSGRQFSNSRSEMNVSTLELGDSALYLCASSSYTGTNFGANVLTFGAGSRLTVL.